These 17 T cell receptor beta chains share one sample of origin, sequenced in a study of vaccination and CD4 T cells after COVID-19 (dated by TCRdb to the early 2020s). The method was PCR. The instrument was an Illumina iSeq 100. DNA from cultured CD4+ T cells underwent TCR sequencing with the Oncomine TCR Beta short-read assay at the Johns Hopkins FTIC core. TCRdb applied fastp at Q25 and MiXCR to the public reads, then kept only in-frame beta chains. Merged by CDR3 protein, the rows form single entries marked with the most common genes and DNA. The sample table lists approximately 6,000 distinct CDR3 sequences, about a third of them with a count of one. 11% of the sample belongs to the ten largest clones. This sample's treatment or condition label indicates: 10-day PBMC culture with coronavirus spike peptide pools or control peptides (ViraFEST assay). These receptors' antigens are unknown. Specimen: CD4+ T cells from blood, cultured in vitro, collected after SARS-CoV-2 vaccination. The receptors originated from a human donor who had recovered from COVID-19.

The genes are TRBV6-4 and TRBJ2-3; TRBD2 matches at 8 bases. Germline CDR1 reads MRHNA; CDR2 reads SNTAGT. The CDR3 totals 16 residues. V shed 4 bases and J 4 bases; nucleotides not matched to a gene: 10. The CDR3 sequence is CASSVVASGGADTQYF. CDR3 DNA: TGTGCCAGCAGTGTAGTGGCGAGCGGGGGTGCAGATACGCAGTATTTT.

The chain employs TRBV10-3 and TRBJ1-5; D call uncertain. V lost 0 bases to trimming and J lost 6 bases, with 6 bases between them. The CDR3 is 13 residues long. Looked up from germline, CDR1 is ENHRY and CDR2 is SYGVKD. This chain's CDR3 is CAISESVRQPQHF. The CDR3 DNA reads as TGTGCCATCAGTGAGTCGGTTCGTCAGCCCCAGCATTTT.

The CDR3 region has the DNA TGTGCAAGTCGCTTAGTTCGGTGGGCCTGGTTCCACGAGCAGTACTTC. Translation: CASRLVRWAWFHEQYF. The chain joins TRBV12-2 to TRBJ2-7; no DNA check was done on the table's D call, TRBD2. TRBV12-2 is a pseudogene. This CDR3 spans 16 amino acids.

The chain uses TRBV28 and TRBJ1-1, with D possibly matching TRBD1 (6 bases). The CDR3 extends over 13 amino acids. The germline gives CDR1 MDHEN, CDR2 SYDVKM. V lost 3 bases and J 11 bases, leaving 16 bases between the germline ends. This CDR3 is CASSLRGRATAFF. The DNA for the CDR3 is TGTGCCAGCAGTTTGAGGGGGAGGGCCACGGCTTTCTTT. The full variable domain, rest sourced from reference TRBV28 and TRBJ1-1, is DVKVTQSSRYLVKRTGEKVFLECVQDMDHENMFWYRQDPGLGLRLIYFSYDVKMKEKGDIPEGYSVSREKKERFSLILESASTNQTSMYLCASSLRGRATAFFGQGTRLTVV.

By proportion, this clonotype is medium-sized. The chain couples TRBV7-2 to TRBJ1-5; D gene ambiguous. Trimming left V 3 bases short and J 0 bases short, with 9 bases between. CDR3 length: 15 amino acids. Germline CDR1 is SGHTA and CDR2 is FQGNSA. For the CDR3, the DNA is TGTGCCAGCAGCTTGAGGGCCTATAGCAATCAGCCCCAGCATTTT. As protein: CASSLRAYSNQPQHF.

This clonotype has more than one count but fewer than ten. The CDR3 DNA reads TGTGCCAGAGGGACTATAGCGGGACTCCTACGTGGCGCCTTGGAGACCCAGTACTTC. This translates into CARGTIAGLLRGALETQYF. The chain employs TRBV28 and TRBJ2-5, with TRBD2 identical over 8 bases. CDR1 MDHEN and CDR2 SYDVKM come from the germline V gene. The CDR3 runs to 19 residues. V shed 9 bases, J shed 5 bases, and the junction held 26 bases outside the gene matches.

The V and J genes are TRBV6-2 or TRBV6-3 and TRBJ2-3, with 10 bases that match TRBD2. The germline V gene encodes CDR1 MNHEY and CDR2 SVGEGT. CDR3 length: 16 residues. J gave up 0 bases and V 2 bases, and 2 bases lay outside the gene matches. The CDR3 sequence: CASSYTSGASTDTQYF. The CDR3, as DNA: TGTGCCAGCAGTTACACTAGCGGGGCGAGCACAGATACGCAGTATTTT.

The V and J genes are TRBV28 and TRBJ2-3; weak D call: TRBD1 (6 bases). CDR1 and CDR2 (germline): MDHEN, SYDVKM. This CDR3 comprises 15 residues. V lost 6 bases to trimming and J lost 0 bases, with 13 bases between them. The CDR3 region has the DNA TGTGCCAGCAGCCCTCCAGGGGCTAGCACAGATACGCAGTATTTT. It encodes CASSPPGASTDTQYF.

The chain recombines TRBV20-1 with TRBJ2-3; 10 nucleotides align to TRBD1. Per germline, CDR1 DFQATT and CDR2 SNEGSKA (reference sequence). V shed 6 bases, J shed 5 bases, and the junction held 8 bases outside the gene matches. There are 14 residues in the CDR3. The CDR3 loop is CSARRQGAIDTQYF. In DNA, the CDR3 is TGCAGTGCGCGAAGACAGGGGGCAATAGATACGCAGTATTTT.

The genes are TRBV7-9 and TRBJ1-5; D is unclear. There are 14 residues in the CDR3. Germline V lookup: CDR1 SEHNR, CDR2 FQNEAQ (reference sequence). V was trimmed by 3 bases and J by 0 bases, leaving 6 bases between them. The chain's CDR3 is CASSLSNSNQPQHF. In DNA, the CDR3 is TGTGCCAGCAGCTTGAGCAATAGCAATCAGCCCCAGCATTTT.

This clonotype is categorized as medium-sized. The chain links TRBV15 to TRBJ2-3, with 8 bases aligning to TRBD1. The germline gives CDR1 LNHNV, CDR2 YYDKDF (reference sequence). V was pared by 2 bases and J by 5 bases, with 9 bases of the junction left unmatched. The CDR3 is 16 amino acids. The CDR3 region is CATSRMTGVGGDTQYF. DNA of the CDR3: TGTGCCACCAGCAGAATGACAGGGGTGGGGGGAGATACGCAGTATTTT.

The chain has TRBV4-3 and TRBJ2-7; unclear D gene. V lost 4 bases, J lost 2 bases, and 18 bases lay in between. The CDR3 is made up of 16 amino acids. Looked up from germline, CDR1 is LGHNA and CDR2 is YSLEER. The CDR3 DNA follows: TGCGCCAGCAGCCCGGACGGTATGGGGTTTACCTACGAGCAGTACTTC. Amino acids: CASSPDGMGFTYEQYF.

The J gene is TRBJ1-5, the V gene TRBV7-2; weak D call: TRBD1 (6 bases). The CDR3 is 15 amino acids. Per the germline V gene, CDR1 is SGHTA and CDR2 is FQGNSA. V was cut by 0 bases and J by 5 bases, with 11 bases left in between. The CDR3 region has the DNA TGTGCCAGCAGCTTAGCCGGGGGGCGCGATCAGCCCCAGCATTTT. Translation: CASSLAGGRDQPQHF. The full variable domain, rest sourced from reference TRBV7-2 and TRBJ1-5, is GAGVSQSPSNKVTEKGKDVELRCDPISGHTALYWYRQSLGQGLEFLIYFQGNSAPDKSGLPSDRFSAERTGGSVSTLTIQRTQQEDSAVYLCASSLAGGRDQPQHFGDGTRLSIL.

This clonotype is deemed medium-sized. The rearrangement uses TRBV6-1 and TRBJ1-2; D ambiguous. V was trimmed by 5 bases and J by 7 bases, leaving 17 bases between them. The CDR3 runs to 14 residues. CDR1 is MNHNS and CDR2 is SASEGT in the germline V gene. The CDR3 protein is CASSLSSRSGGYTF. The CDR3 DNA is TGTGCCAGCAGTCTTAGCAGTCGGTCTGGTGGCTACACCTTC.

The CDR3 coding sequence is TGTGCCAGTAGAGCTGGACTAGCGGTAGCCTACGAGCAGTACTTC. This sequence encodes CASRAGLAVAYEQYF. The chain recombines TRBV19 with TRBJ2-7, with 10 bases lining up with TRBD2. This CDR3 has 15 residues. V trimming: 6 bases; J trimming: 2 bases; junction bases outside the gene matches: 7. Germline V gives CDR1 LNHDA, CDR2 SQIVND (reference sequence).

Relative to its sample, this clonotype is large. The CDR3 sequence: CSARDLRALYEQYF. The CDR3 bases are TGCAGTGCTAGAGATCTCAGGGCACTATACGAGCAGTACTTC. This sequence joins TRBV20-1 and TRBJ2-7; weak D call: TRBD1 (5 bases). Looked up from germline, CDR1 is DFQATT and CDR2 is SNEGSKA (reference sequence). Trimming removed 0 bases from V and 4 bases from J, with 13 bases in between. This CDR3 is 14 amino acids long.

This sequence joins TRBV25-1 and TRBJ1-2; D is unclear. Trimming took off 6 bases at V and 5 bases at J, with 10 bases between the two ends. The CDR3 contains 12 residues. From germline, CDR1 is MGHDK and CDR2 SYGVNS. The CDR3 protein is CASRGGSYGYTF. The DNA for the CDR3 is TGTGCCAGCAGAGGTGGCTCGTATGGCTACACCTTC.